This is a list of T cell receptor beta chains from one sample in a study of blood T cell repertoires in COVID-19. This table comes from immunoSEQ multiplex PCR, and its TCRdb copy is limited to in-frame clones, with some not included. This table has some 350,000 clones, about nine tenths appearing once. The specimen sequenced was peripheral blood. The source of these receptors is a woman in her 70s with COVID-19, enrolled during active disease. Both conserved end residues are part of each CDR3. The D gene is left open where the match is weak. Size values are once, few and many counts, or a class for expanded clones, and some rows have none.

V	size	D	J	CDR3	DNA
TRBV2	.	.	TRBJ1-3	CAGKGRVGNTIYF	TGTGCCGGCAAAGGGAGGGTTGGAAACACCATATATTTT
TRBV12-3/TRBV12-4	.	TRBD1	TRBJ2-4	CASAFEGAKRYF	TGTGCCAGCGCTTTCGAGGGGGCCAAACGGTACTTC
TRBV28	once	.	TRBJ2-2	CASRPAWGQSGELFF	TGTGCCAGCAGACCGGCTTGGGGGCAGAGCGGGGAGCTGTTTTTT
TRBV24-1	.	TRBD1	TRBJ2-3	CATSRGRGKDTQYF	TGTGCCACCAGTAGGGGCAGGGGGAAAGATACGCAGTATTTT
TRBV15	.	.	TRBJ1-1	CATSRDRTGSEAFF	TGTGCCACCAGCAGAGATCGAACAGGGTCTGAAGCTTTCTTT
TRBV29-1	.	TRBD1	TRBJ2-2	CSVDRAGELFF	TGCAGCGTGGACAGGGCCGGGGAGCTGTTTTTT
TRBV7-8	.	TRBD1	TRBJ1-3	CASSRDRVNGNTIYF	TGTGCCAGCAGCCGGGACAGGGTAAACGGAAACACCATATATTTT
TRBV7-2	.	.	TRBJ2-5	CASSFGAGYQETQYF	TGTGCCAGCAGCTTTGGGGCGGGGTACCAAGAGACCCAGTACTTC
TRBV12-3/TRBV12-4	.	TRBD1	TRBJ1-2	CASSLGQSGYTF	TGTGCCAGCAGTTTGGGACAGTCTGGCTACACCTTC
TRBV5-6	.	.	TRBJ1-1	CASSLDSPNTEAFF	TGTGCCAGCAGCTTGGACAGTCCGAACACTGAAGCTTTCTTT
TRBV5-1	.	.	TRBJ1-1	CASSNPEGGETEAFF	TGCGCCAGCAGCAATCCCGAAGGGGGGGAAACTGAAGCTTTCTTT
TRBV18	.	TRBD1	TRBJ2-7	CASSPGTGSSYEQYF	TGTGCCAGCTCACCAGGGACAGGGAGCTCCTACGAGCAGTACTTC
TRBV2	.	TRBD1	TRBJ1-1	CATTGATEAFF	TGTGCCACGACAGGGGCTACCGAAGCTTTCTTT
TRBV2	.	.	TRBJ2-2	CASSQQVPTGELFF	TGTGCCAGCAGTCAGCAGGTTCCCACCGGGGAGCTGTTTTTT
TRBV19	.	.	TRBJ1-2	CASSNRGRQGYTF	TGTGCCAGTAGTAATCGAGGGCGCCAGGGCTACACCTTC
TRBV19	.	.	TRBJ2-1	CASSRGRAGHNEQFF	TGTGCCAGTAGTAGGGGACGAGCGGGCCACAATGAGCAGTTCTTC
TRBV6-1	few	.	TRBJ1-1	CASSERWNTEAFF	TGTGCCAGCAGTGAGCGGTGGAACACTGAAGCTTTCTTT
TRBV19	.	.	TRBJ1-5	CASSIDSGVSNQPQHF	TGTGCCAGTAGTATAGACTCAGGGGTTAGCAATCAGCCCCAGCATTTT
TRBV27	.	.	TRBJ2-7	CASSLLQRAAGYEQYF	TGTGCCAGCAGTTTATTACAGCGGGCGGCGGGATACGAGCAGTACTTC
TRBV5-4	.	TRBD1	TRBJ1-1	CASSPEIGQADTEAFF	TGTGCCAGCAGCCCCGAAATAGGACAGGCGGACACTGAAGCTTTCTTT
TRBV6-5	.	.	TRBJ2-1	CASSSRSYNEQFF	TGTGCCAGCAGTTCTCGCTCCTACAATGAGCAGTTCTTC
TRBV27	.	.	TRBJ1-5	CASSLVGGNQPQHF	TGTGCCAGCAGTTTAGTAGGGGGTAATCAGCCCCAGCATTTT
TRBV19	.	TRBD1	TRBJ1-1	CASSLDRARVGAFF	TGTGCCAGTAGTTTGGACAGGGCTCGGGTGGGAGCTTTCTTT
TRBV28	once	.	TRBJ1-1	CASSLYSRNTEAFF	TGTGCCAGCAGTTTATATTCTAGGAACACTGAAGCTTTCTTT
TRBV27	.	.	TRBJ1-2	CASSLAQGGYGYTF	TGTGCCAGCAGTTTAGCCCAGGGAGGCTATGGCTACACCTTC
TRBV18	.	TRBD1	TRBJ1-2	CASSPGTVPLNYGYTF	TGTGCCAGCTCACCTGGGACAGTCCCTTTGAACTATGGCTACACCTTC
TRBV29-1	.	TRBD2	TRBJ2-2	CSVALAGGSTGELFF	TGCAGCGTTGCTTTAGCGGGGGGAAGCACCGGGGAGCTGTTTTTT
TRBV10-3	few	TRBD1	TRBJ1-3	CAISGTGVGNTIYF	TGTGCCATCAGCGGGACAGGGGTTGGAAACACCATATATTTT
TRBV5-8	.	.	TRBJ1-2	CASSFGQGQGGYTF	TGTGCCAGCAGCTTTGGGCAGGGTCAGGGTGGCTACACCTTC
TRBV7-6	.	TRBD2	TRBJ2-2	CASSSVSGGNTGELFF	TGTGCCAGCAGTTCAGTCAGCGGGGGTAACACCGGGGAGCTGTTTTTT
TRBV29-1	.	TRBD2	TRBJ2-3	CSVRVRGVTDTQYF	TGCAGCGTTCGCGTCCGGGGGGTCACAGATACGCAGTATTTT
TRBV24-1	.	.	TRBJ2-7	CATSDSGETDSYEQYF	TGTGCCACCAGTGATTCAGGGGAGACTGACTCCTACGAGCAGTACTTC
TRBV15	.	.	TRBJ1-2	CATSRGEEGYGYTF	TGTGCCACCAGCAGGGGGGAGGAGGGCTATGGCTACACCTTC
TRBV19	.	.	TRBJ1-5	CASSIGGFGNQPQHF	TGTGCCAGTAGTATAGGAGGGTTTGGCAATCAGCCCCAGCATTTT
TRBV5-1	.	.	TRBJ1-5	CARSVGGGAGQPQHF	TGCGCCCGCAGCGTGGGGGGGGGCGCCGGGCAGCCCCAGCATTTT
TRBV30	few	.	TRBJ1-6	CAWRVGAGNSPLHF	TGTGCCTGGAGGGTAGGGGCAGGCAATTCACCCCTCCACTTT
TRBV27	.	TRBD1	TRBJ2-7	CASGRTGAPSYEQYF	TGTGCCAGCGGGAGAACAGGGGCCCCTTCCTACGAGCAGTACTTC
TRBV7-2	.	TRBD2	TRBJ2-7	CASSLEGLAGDYEQYF	TGTGCCAGCAGCTTAGAGGGGCTAGCGGGGGATTACGAGCAGTACTTC
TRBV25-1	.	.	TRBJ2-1	CASGARGNEQFF	TGTGCCAGCGGGGCTAGGGGAAATGAGCAGTTCTTC
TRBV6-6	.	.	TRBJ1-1	CAIEEGIGEAFF	TGTGCCATAGAGGAGGGAATAGGTGAAGCTTTCTTT
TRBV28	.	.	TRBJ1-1	CATIMNTEAFF	TGTGCCACCATCATGAACACTGAAGCTTTCTTT
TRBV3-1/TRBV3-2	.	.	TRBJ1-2	CASSPRGPGYGYTF	TGTGCCAGCAGCCCCCGTGGCCCGGGCTATGGCTACACCTTC
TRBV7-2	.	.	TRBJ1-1	CASSLVGGMNTEAFF	TGTGCCAGCAGCTTAGTTGGGGGCATGAACACTGAAGCTTTCTTT
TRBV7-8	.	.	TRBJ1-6	CASSLSRDLHF	TGTGCCAGCAGCTTATCTCGGGACCTCCACTTT
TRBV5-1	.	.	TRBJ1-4	CASSWGPGEEKLFF	TGCGCCAGCAGCTGGGGTCCTGGGGAGGAAAAACTGTTTTTT
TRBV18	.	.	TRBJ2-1	CASSLGLRDEQFF	TGTGCCAGCTCCCTGGGACTCCGCGATGAGCAGTTCTTC
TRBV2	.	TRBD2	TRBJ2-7	CASTGEGYEQYF	TGTGCCAGCACTGGGGAGGGTTACGAGCAGTACTTC
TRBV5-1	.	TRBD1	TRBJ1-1	CASSPGTAKNTEAFF	TGCGCCAGCAGTCCGGGGACAGCCAAGAACACTGAAGCTTTCTTT
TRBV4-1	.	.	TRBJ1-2	CASSPLGGANYGYTF	TGCGCCAGCAGCCCCCTCGGCGGGGCCAACTATGGCTACACCTTC
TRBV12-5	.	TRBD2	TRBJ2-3	CASGLAGGTSTDTQYF	TGTGCTAGTGGTCTAGCGGGGGGAACTAGCACAGATACGCAGTATTTT
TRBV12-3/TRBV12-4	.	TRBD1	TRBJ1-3	CASRPGQGNTIYF	TGTGCCAGCAGACCGGGACAGGGAAACACCATATATTTT
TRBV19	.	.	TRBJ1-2	CASNPSDYYGYTF	TGTGCCAGTAATCCCTCAGATTACTATGGCTACACCTTC
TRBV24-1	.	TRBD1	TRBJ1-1	CATRGTANTEAFF	TGTGCCACCAGAGGGACAGCCAACACTGAAGCTTTCTTT
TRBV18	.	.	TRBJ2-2	CASSFLGANTGELFF	TGTGCCAGCTCATTTCTGGGGGCCAACACCGGGGAGCTGTTTTTT
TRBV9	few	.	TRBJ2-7	CASSSAGYEQYF	TGTGCCAGCAGCTCGGCGGGCTACGAGCAGTACTTC
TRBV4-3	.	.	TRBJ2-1	CASRSSYNEQFF	TGCGCCAGCCGGAGCTCCTACAATGAGCAGTTCTTC
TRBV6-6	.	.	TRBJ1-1	CASSNRGAQNTEAFF	TGTGCCAGTTCTAATCGGGGGGCCCAGAACACTGAAGCTTTCTTT
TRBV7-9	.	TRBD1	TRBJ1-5	CASSSSDRVGNQPQHF	TGTGCCAGCAGCTCCTCGGACAGGGTAGGCAATCAGCCCCAGCATTTT
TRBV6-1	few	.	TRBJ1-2	CASSEARAGGYTF	TGTGCCAGCAGTGAAGCGCGGGCGGGCGGCTACACCTTC